This T cell receptor (beta chain) is drawn from a study of T cell repertoires in cytomegalovirus infection. Study details: CMV infection plus the matching HLA type was flagged by public TCR beta signatures.

The V gene lost 3 bases and the J gene lost 6 bases, with 12 bases spanning the gap. The CDR3 extends over 15 amino acids. Germline lookup yields CDR1 MDHEN and CDR2 SYDVKM. One entry per CDR3 protein results from TCRdb running MiXCR on the reads. The sample has 900,000 to 950,000 distinct CDR3 sequences; roughly a third are singletons. To note about this clonotype: What it recognizes is unknown.

The clonotype originates from a human donor in good health (CMV status not recorded). Some clones in this sample may be carry-over from other donors' samples. V is TRBV28 and J is TRBJ1-6; weak D call: TRBD1 (6 bases). The sample here was cultured CD8+ T cells from PBMCs, taken from culture after CMV antigen stimulation. Here the CDR3 reads CASSFLTGGNSPLHF. The CDR3 coding sequence is TGTGCCAGCAGTTTTTTGACAGGCGGTAATTCACCCCTCCACTTT.